This TCR beta chain came from a study of early stage breast cancer tumors. The CDR3 sequence is 15 residues long. Trimming cost V 0 bases and J 2 bases, with 9 bases left between them. Germline CDR1 reads LGHNA; CDR2 reads YSLEER. The protocol was immunoSEQ multiplex PCR, while the TCRdb copy is restricted to in-frame clones and leaves out a portion. The sample consists of approximately 3,500 clones, around 72% of them appearing once. Sequencing was performed on breast tumor tissue. The V and J genes are TRBV4-3 and TRBJ2-3, with D perhaps TRBD1 or TRBD2 (6 bases each). The sequence derives from a person aged 35-49 years with breast cancer. The CDR3 here is CASSQDRGVTDTQYF. The CDR3 DNA sequence: TGCGCCAGCAGCCAAGATAGGGGGGTCACAGATACGCAGTATTTT.